The rows below give T cell receptor beta chains drawn from one sample of a study of T cell repertoires in cytomegalovirus infection. Using its own MiXCR run on the reads, TCRdb lists one record per CDR3 protein. In the table there are 150,000 to 160,000 distinct CDR3 sequences, about 25% of which are singletons. The sequenced sample was PBMCs. The receptors derive from a human donor in good health (CMV status not recorded). Some clones in this sample may be carry-over from other donors' samples. The CDR3 runs from the conserved cysteine through the conserved F or W. Each record gives: V gene, clone size, CDR3 protein. Clone size is given for some rows only: seen once, a few or many times, or a class if the clone is expanded.

V: TRBV12-3/TRBV12-4
size: NA
CDR3: CASSWVQGASGYTF

V: TRBV28
size: few
CDR3: CASSIGGGTNEKLFF

V: TRBV5-8
size: NA
CDR3: CASSLVQGYEQYF

V: TRBV20-1
size: few
CDR3: CSATTSGGIEDTQYF

V: TRBV19
size: few
CDR3: CASGGGSSPLHF

V: TRBV28
size: NA
CDR3: CASSGQVTDTQYF

V: TRBV12-3/TRBV12-4
size: many
CDR3: CASSQQGTGYGYTF

V: TRBV20-1
size: few
CDR3: CSASRLAGGPVEQYF

V: TRBV6-1
size: many
CDR3: CASRPGETNTEAFF

V: TRBV2
size: NA
CDR3: CASSEGTSGGALYGQYF

V: TRBV2
size: few
CDR3: CASTKDRGLTAGELFF

V: TRBV27
size: few
CDR3: CASSRGDRVNEQFF

V: TRBV4-3
size: NA
CDR3: CASSQDSTAHSGNTIYF

V: TRBV7-9
size: few
CDR3: CASSLSGAANTEAFF

V: TRBV12-3/TRBV12-4
size: NA
CDR3: CASSLAEGPPHYEQYF

V: TRBV4-2
size: NA
CDR3: CASSQDGTGFAYGYTF

V: TRBV7-6
size: NA
CDR3: CASSPRAGSGNTIYF

V: TRBV7-9
size: NA
CDR3: CASSFKQGRTGELFF

V: TRBV5-4
size: NA
CDR3: CASSLDGGRTGNTIYF

V: TRBV28
size: NA
CDR3: CASREGREETQYF

V: TRBV7-3
size: NA
CDR3: CASSIDGTGYGYTF

V: TRBV12-3/TRBV12-4
size: few
CDR3: CASSLGDRGGDTEAFF

V: TRBV29-1
size: many
CDR3: CSATSTGQMNTGELFF

V: TRBV12-3/TRBV12-4
size: many
CDR3: CASEGGGTGANVLTF

V: TRBV7-2
size: many
CDR3: CASSPSRGRGQEPQHF

V: TRBV15
size: NA
CDR3: CATSDPGTYYEQYF

V: TRBV5-4
size: NA
CDR3: CASSIDSTGQQFF

V: TRBV28
size: NA
CDR3: CASSFSGGAVDTQYF

V: TRBV19
size: NA
CDR3: CASSTLPGPSYEQYF

V: TRBV7-6
size: NA
CDR3: CASSPKQGARLGFPEAFF

V: TRBV7-8
size: NA
CDR3: CASSLGVGREETQYF

V: TRBV28
size: few
CDR3: CASSPGQARGYTF

V: TRBV19
size: few
CDR3: CASSAALQVEQYF

V: TRBV2
size: few
CDR3: CASKEGQINEKLFF

V: TRBV12-3/TRBV12-4
size: NA
CDR3: CAISLAQSYGYTF

V: TRBV5-4
size: few
CDR3: CASSLVAQNEAFF

V: TRBV30
size: few
CDR3: CAWNGRALADTQYF

V: TRBV9
size: NA
CDR3: CASSVEQNYQETQYF

V: TRBV19
size: few
CDR3: CASSFGESYEQYF

V: TRBV5-1
size: NA
CDR3: CASSLLGSRAGELFF

V: TRBV19
size: NA
CDR3: CASSIRTGAKKDQPQHF

V: TRBV6-2/TRBV6-3
size: NA
CDR3: CASRAPPGLAGGSGDTQYF

V: TRBV12-3/TRBV12-4
size: NA
CDR3: CASTGGLMNTEAFF

V: TRBV13
size: NA
CDR3: CASSLRGGTDTQYF

V: TRBV7-6
size: many
CDR3: CASSLTGTYNEQFF

V: TRBV5-6
size: few
CDR3: CASSLNRLRDNEQFF

V: TRBV12-3/TRBV12-4
size: NA
CDR3: CASSLELAGRSSTDTQYF

V: TRBV12-3/TRBV12-4
size: many
CDR3: CASSLGVWSGEEGNQPQHF

V: TRBV7-9
size: many
CDR3: CASSLAGDPVYEQYF

V: TRBV7-9
size: many
CDR3: CASSHRDRGDYGYTF

V: TRBV7-9
size: once
CDR3: CASSPRETGNTIYF

V: TRBV27
size: NA
CDR3: CASSSLGGTSSYEQYF